What follows is one T cell receptor beta chain and its context. Its antigen remains unknown. The sample originates from a study of T cell responses to AZD1222 COVID-19 vaccine. The ends were cut back, 1 base at V and 10 bases at J, with 6 bases in the middle. This CDR3 has 11 residues. Notes on the study in general: Spike-specific TCR breadth and depth were elevated following two AZD1222 doses. Variant regions that are unmutated are reportedly the target of nearly half of spike-specific TCRs. Repertoires were obtained only post-peak T cell response. Just 6 or 7 AZD1222 recipients were seropositive at baseline.

TCRdb keeps only in-frame clones here, not all; method: immunoSEQ multiplex PCR. Of 120,000 or so clones listed, 80% to 90% are singletons. The material was peripheral blood, obtained on day 0 of AZD1222 vaccination. The sequence came from an adult in good health. V and J are TRBV12-3 or TRBV12-4 and TRBJ2-3, with D unresolved. CDR3 sequence: CASSLGLSQYF. For the CDR3, the DNA is TGTGCCAGCAGTTTAGGTCTATCGCAGTATTTT.